The 17 T cell receptor beta chains presented below share a single source sample, sequenced in a study of tumor-infiltrating lymphocytes in primary liver carcinoma. With approximately 470 ng total RNA as template and a constant-region primer, TCR beta cDNA was made. Library construction for TCR beta comprised three nested multiplex PCR rounds performed with slightly modified ARM-PCR. TRBV1-TRBV30 forward primers and a C-beta reverse primer were used in the first two PCR rounds, which each ran for about 10 cycles. Via MiXCR, TCRdb re-called the multiplex PCR reads, giving one row per CDR3 protein. The table lists 150,000 to 200,000 distinct CDR3 sequences, around 81% of them singletons. Starting material for RNA and DNA co-extraction consisted of roughly 19-31 mg of unsorted bulk tissue. The specimen was tumor tissue from primary liver carcinoma. The receptors originated from a middle-aged man with primary liver carcinoma and hepatitis B virus infection.

This clonotype was seen just once. The CDR3 end shows no conserved phenylalanine or tryptophan, and so a read error is likely. The chain carries TRBV11-1 and TRBJ2-3; no clear D. The germline gives CDR1 SGHAT, CDR2 FQDESV (reference sequence). The germline V and J ends were trimmed by 6 bases and 2 bases, with 15 bases remaining between them. The CDR3 extends over 15 amino acids. CDR3 in DNA: TGTGCCAGCAGTTTGCCGAGTGAGAACACAGATACGCAGTATATT. Translation gives CASSLPSENTDTQYI.

The J gene is TRBJ1-2, the V gene TRBV28, with TRBD1 as a possible D gene (6 bases). The CDR3 is 13 amino acids. In germline, CDR1 is MDHEN, CDR2 SYDVKM. Trimming removed 2 bases at V and 8 bases at J, with 12 bases between. CDR3 DNA sequence: TGTGCCAGCAGTTTAGGGGGGGCGGGAGGCTACACCTTC. Protein: CASSLGGAGGYTF.

About this clonotype: Germline and junction disagree at one end, which may indicate a read error. CDR3 sequence: CASSGLEPQRF. Written as DNA, the CDR3 is TGTGCCAGTAGTGGCCTCGAGCCCCAGCGTTTT. The rearrangement joins TRBV6-1 to TRBJ1-5; D gene uncertain. CDR1 and CDR2 from the germline V gene are MNHNS and SASEGT. This CDR3 has 11 residues.

Note on this clonotype: The CDR3 does not close with the conserved phenylalanine or tryptophan, likely indicating a read error. The genes are TRBV29-1 and TRBJ2-1, with D uncertain. This CDR3 has 10 amino acids. In germline, CDR1 is SQVTM, CDR2 ANQGSEA. As DNA, the CDR3 is TGCAGCATTGATAATAATGAGCAGTTCTTG. Translation: CSIDNNEQFL.

A word on this clonotype: A clone one base away is much larger, so this may be a read error. V and J are TRBV6-1 and TRBJ2-7; 7 positions agree with TRBD1. This CDR3 region has 13 residues. The V gene's germline CDR1 is MNHNS and CDR2 SASEGT. The CDR3 sequence is CARSATGSYEQYF. As DNA, the CDR3 is TGTGCCAGAAGTGCGACAGGGTCCTACGAGCAGTACTTC.

Of note for this clonotype: A much larger clone differs from this one at a single base, so this may be a read error. This chain connects TRBV30 to TRBJ2-6; D is perhaps TRBD1 (5 bases). The CDR3 totals 15 residues. The V gene's germline CDR1 is GTSNPN and CDR2 SVGIG (reference sequence). The CDR3 spells CAWRSTGSGAYVLTF. CDR3 DNA sequence: TGTGCCTGGAGATCCACAGGATCTGGGGCCTACGTCCTGACTTTC.

This clonotype was recorded at least ten times. The chain carries TRBV6-2 or TRBV6-3 and TRBJ1-2; TRBD1 matches 7 bases. The J segment lost 2 bases and the V segment lost 6 bases, leaving 6 bases of the junction unmatched. Per germline, CDR1 MNHEY and CDR2 SVGEGT. This CDR3 comprises 14 residues. CDR3 nucleotide sequence: TGTGCCAGCAGAAGACAGGGCGCAAACTATGGCTACACCTTC. This gives the protein CASRRQGANYGYTF.

In this sample, this clonotype turned up once. A junction end diverges from the germline sequence, so it may reflect a read error. The chain couples TRBV29-1 to TRBJ2-1; D may be TRBD2 (6 bases). Germline V gene sequence: CDR1 SQVTM, CDR2 ANQGSEA. This CDR3 contains 13 residues. DNA for the CDR3: TGCAGCGACGTCCGGGACTTCACGAGGGAGCAGTTATTC. Translated: CSDVRDFTREQLF.

As to this clonotype: Mismatch with germline at one junction end may stem from a read error. The V call is TRBV5-4, the J call TRBJ2-3, with 9 bases identical to TRBD2. Per germline, CDR1 SGHNT and CDR2 YYREEE (reference sequence). The CDR3 sequence is 15 residues long. In nucleotides, the CDR3 is TGTGCCAGCAGCCTTCTCCAGCGGGAGGAGGATACGCATTATTTT. Protein product: CASSLLQREEDTHYF.

V is TRBV11-1 and J is TRBJ2-3; either TRBD1 or TRBD2 may supply D (5 bases each). Between the trimmed V and J ends, which lost 8 bases and 1 base, there was a span of 28 bases. Germline-derived CDR1 and CDR2 are SGHAT and FQDESV (reference sequence). The CDR3 is 19 amino acids. CDR3 nucleotides: TGTGCCAGCTGCTCTGGGGGAAGCTCAATTGGAGCCCGCACAGATACGCAGTATTTT. This translates into CASCSGGSSIGARTDTQYF.

This chain joins TRBV12-3 or TRBV12-4 and TRBJ2-1, with D unresolved. Between the trimmed V and J ends, which lost 6 bases and 6 bases, there was a span of 12 bases. This CDR3 contains 13 residues. CDR3 in amino acids: CASRPIGRNEQFF. CDR3 in DNA: TGTGCCAGCAGGCCCATAGGGCGCAATGAGCAGTTCTTC.

The genes are TRBV6-2 or TRBV6-3 and TRBJ2-1; D possibly corresponds to TRBD2 (6 bases). Germline V gene sequence: CDR1 MNHEY, CDR2 SVGEGT. CDR3 length: 13 amino acids. V dropped 9 bases and J dropped 7 bases, with 16 bases sitting between them. The CDR3: CARGRLATNEQFF. In DNA, the CDR3 is TGTGCCAGGGGCCGGCTAGCGACTAATGAGCAGTTCTTC.

As concerns this clonotype: Its ends do not fully match the called genes, so a read error is possible. The chain links TRBV5-1 to TRBJ2-3, with unresolved D. Germline CDR1 is SGHRS and CDR2 is YFSETQ. CDR3 size: 16 residues. This CDR3 is CASSLRTGGSRDTQYF. In nucleotides, the CDR3 is TGCGCCAGCAGCTTAAGGACGGGCGGCAGCAGAGATACGCAGTATTTT.

About this clonotype itself: The junction departs from the called germline gene at one end, perhaps through a read error. The rearrangement uses TRBV4-2 and TRBJ2-2; D not certain. This CDR3 is built from 13 residues. From germline, CDR1 is LGHNA and CDR2 YNFKEQ. The CDR3 sequence is CASNQDLSGELFF. The DNA for the CDR3 is TGTGCTAGCAACCAAGATTTGAGCGGGGAGCTGTTTTTT.

Remarks on this clonotype: This may arise from a read error, as a much more abundant clone is one base away. The rearrangement uses TRBV28 and TRBJ2-5, with D uncertain. Germline CDR1 MDHEN, CDR2 SYDVKM. V lost 2 bases and J lost 5, with 15 bases in between. This CDR3 has 15 residues. The CDR3 sequence is CASSLGILIHETQYF. The CDR3 DNA reads as TGTGCCAGCAGTTTAGGAATCCTCATTCATGAGACCCAGTACTTC.

The chain recombines TRBV6-2 or TRBV6-3 with TRBJ2-1; 9 positions agree with TRBD1. J was trimmed by 10 bases and V by 6 bases; bases with no gene match: 10. CDR3 length: 14 amino acids. Germline loops: CDR1 MNHEY, CDR2 SVGEGT. As DNA, the CDR3 is TGTGCCAGCAGCCTCAGGGACAGGGACCACGAGCAGTTCTTC. Translating gives CASSLRDRDHEQFF.

Notes on this clonotype: The junction departs from germline at one end; a sequencing error may be responsible. CDR3 DNA: TGCGCCACCAGCCAAGCGGCTAGCGGGAGGGCCCTGGAGACCCAGTATTTC. Its translation is CATSQAASGRALETQYF. This chain links TRBV4-3 with TRBJ2-5; 12 bases are a match to TRBD2. Germline CDR1 is LGHNA and CDR2 is YSLEER. This CDR3 is 17 amino acids long.